The 20 T cell receptor beta chains in this list originate from one sample, sequenced in a study of shared clonotypes between healthy human individuals. Profiled with immunoSEQ multiplex PCR; TCRdb holds only in-frame clones, not every one. The data contain about 330,000 clones, around 67% of them singletons. Material: memory CD4+ T cells sorted from blood. Regarding subset: CD45RA-negative fraction. The origin of the receptors is a young man in good health.

The chain is built from TRBV2 and TRBJ2-7; TRBD2 matches at 7 bases. Germline V CDR1 and CDR2: SNHLY, FYNNEI. CDR3 length equals 12 residues. V was clipped by 1 base and J by 10 bases; unmatched bases: 4. The CDR3 DNA reads TGTGCCAGCAGTGAAGGAGCGGGACTACAGTACTTC. This translates into CASSEGAGLQYF.

This sequence joins TRBV19 and TRBJ2-7, with 13 bases lining up with TRBD2. This CDR3 comprises 19 residues. Germline loops: CDR1 LNHDA, CDR2 SQIVND (reference sequence). Unmatched junction bases numbered 14, after V lost 4 bases and J lost 2 bases. CDR3 in amino acids: CASSTLTTSGRSTAYEQYF. In nucleotides, the CDR3 is TGTGCCAGTAGTACATTAACGACTAGCGGGAGGTCGACCGCCTACGAGCAGTACTTC.

With respect to this clone: This specimen includes other DNA sequences encoding the same CDR3. V is TRBV5-6 and J is TRBJ2-7; tentative D call: TRBD1 (6 bases). CDR3 size: 15 residues. V was pared by 3 bases and J by 0 bases, with 13 bases between. Germline V gene lookup returns CDR1 SGHDT and CDR2 YYEEEE. The CDR3 region is CASSSRQAVSYEQYF. The DNA of the CDR3 is TGTGCCAGCAGCTCGAGACAGGCCGTCTCCTACGAGCAGTACTTC.

The J gene is TRBJ1-1, the V gene TRBV11-1, with D perhaps matching TRBD1 (5 bases). This CDR3 region has 14 residues. Germline V CDR1 and CDR2: SGHAT, FQDESV (reference sequence). V was pared by 2 bases and J by 4 bases, with 11 bases between. The CDR3 DNA reads TGTGCCAGCAGCTTAAGGAGGGGAAGCACTGAAGCTTTCTTT. This gives the protein CASSLRRGSTEAFF.

The chain uses TRBV11-2 and TRBJ2-7; perhaps TRBD1 as D (5 bases). The CDR3 length is 12 residues. Germline CDR1 SGHAT, CDR2 FQNNGV. V dropped 1 base and J dropped 6 bases, with 7 bases sitting between them. The CDR3 loop reads CASSLAGFEQYF. The CDR3 nucleotides read TGTGCCAGCAGCTTAGCAGGGTTCGAGCAGTACTTC.

This chain joins TRBV28 and TRBJ2-3, with D uncertain. This CDR3 has 15 residues. CDR1 and CDR2 from the germline V gene are MDHEN and SYDVKM. The V gene lost 1 base and the J gene lost 2 bases, with 10 bases spanning the gap. The CDR3 sequence: CASSLSAGYTDTQYF. In DNA form, the CDR3 reads TGTGCCAGCAGTTTATCGGCAGGATACACAGATACGCAGTATTTT.

V and J are TRBV30 and TRBJ2-5, with TRBD1 matching over 10 bases. Losses at the gene ends were 3 bases for V and 5 bases for J; bases not matched to a gene: 6. The CDR3 runs to 14 residues. The V gene's germline CDR1 is GTSNPN and CDR2 SVGIG (reference sequence). The CDR3 nucleotides read TGTGCCTGGAGGTCGGGACAGGGGTGGGAGACCCAGTACTTC. This codes for CAWRSGQGWETQYF. The full variable domain, rest sourced from reference TRBV30 and TRBJ2-5, is SQTIHQWPATLVQPVGSPLSLECTVEGTSNPNLYWYRQAAGRGLQLLFYSVGIGQISSEVPQNLSASRPQDRQFILSSKKLLLSDSGFYLCAWRSGQGWETQYFGPGTRLLVL.

V is TRBV28 and J is TRBJ1-4; 9 bases agree with TRBD1. V shed 6 bases, J shed 8 bases, and the junction held 10 bases outside the gene matches. CDR3 length equals 15 residues. Germline lookup yields CDR1 MDHEN and CDR2 SYDVKM. This CDR3 is CASSYMTGGREKLFF. The CDR3 coding sequence is TGTGCCAGCAGCTATATGACAGGGGGTAGAGAAAAACTGTTTTTT.

The chain combines TRBV7-2 with TRBJ1-1; D is undetermined. Germline V CDR1 and CDR2: SGHTA, FQGNSA. This CDR3 region has 14 residues. V gave up 5 bases and J gave up 8 bases, with 18 bases separating them. The CDR3 spells CASSPSYGLHEAFF. Here the CDR3 DNA reads TGTGCCAGCAGCCCCTCTTATGGGTTACACGAAGCTTTCTTT.

This chain joins TRBV25-1 and TRBJ1-2; D call uncertain. The CDR3 is 13 amino acids. Trimming cost V 3 bases and J 5 bases, with 10 bases left between them. The germline V gene encodes CDR1 MGHDK and CDR2 SYGVNS. Here the CDR3 reads CASSDGPSYGYTF. In DNA form, the CDR3 reads TGTGCCAGCAGTGACGGGCCCTCTTATGGCTACACCTTC.

The V call is TRBV6-1, the J call TRBJ2-6; D remains unclear. Trimming cost V 6 bases and J 3 bases, with 6 bases left between them. The CDR3 extends over 13 amino acids. In germline, CDR1 is MNHNS, CDR2 SASEGT. CDR3 coding DNA: TGTGCCAGCAGGGAGAATGGGGCCAACGTCCTGACTTTC. Translated, it gives CASRENGANVLTF.

The chain links TRBV7-6 to TRBJ2-1; possibly TRBD1 for D (7 bases). Trimming took off 2 bases at V and 8 bases at J, with 13 bases between the two ends. The CDR3 consists of 14 residues. Germline CDR1 and CDR2: SGHVS and FNYEAQ. The CDR3 DNA reads as TGTGCCAGCAGCTTAACCTCAGGGGGGTATGAGCAGTTCTTC. Its protein is CASSLTSGGYEQFF. The whole variable domain, filled in from reference TRBV7-6 and TRBJ2-1, reads GAGVSQSPRYKVTKRGQDVALRCDPISGHVSLYWYRQALGQGPEFLTYFNYEAQQDKSGLPNDRFSAERPEGSISTLTIQRTEQRDSAMYRCASSLTSGGYEQFFGPGTRLTVL.

The V and J genes are TRBV9 and TRBJ2-1; 9 positions match TRBD1. From germline, CDR1 is SGDLS and CDR2 YYNGEE. V dropped 0 bases and J dropped 5; count of bases not matched to a gene: 12. The CDR3 loop spans 18 amino acids. The CDR3 DNA sequence: TGTGCCAGCAGCGTAGGATGGACAGCGGACAGGGGTGACAATGAGCAGTTCTTC. This encodes CASSVGWTADRGDNEQFF.

The chain links TRBV9 to TRBJ1-2, with 8 bases matching TRBD1. Germline lookup yields CDR1 SGDLS and CDR2 YYNGEE. Trimming removed 3 bases from V and 7 bases from J; junction bases left unmatched: 5. The length of the CDR3 is 13 residues. The CDR3 region is CASSGDRRSGYTF. In nucleotides, the CDR3 is TGTGCCAGCAGCGGGGACAGGAGGAGTGGCTACACCTTC.

CDR3 coding DNA: TGTGCCAGCAGCGGCCGCGTCCAAGAGACCCAGTACTTC. This gives the protein CASSGRVQETQYF. The chain links TRBV2 to TRBJ2-5; no clear D. Germline values: CDR1 SNHLY, CDR2 FYNNEI. V shed 6 bases and J shed 1 base, with 9 bases lying between them. This CDR3 region has 13 residues.

V and J are TRBV2 and TRBJ1-2; the D gene is possibly TRBD1 (6 bases). This CDR3 region has 12 residues. V was shortened by 6 bases and J by 8 bases, with 13 bases between the two germline ends. Looked up from germline, CDR1 is SNHLY and CDR2 is FYNNEI. DNA of the CDR3: TGTGCCAGCAGCAGGGGAAATAGGGGCTACACCTTC. This gives the protein CASSRGNRGYTF.

The J gene is TRBJ2-3, the V gene TRBV18; D possibly corresponds to TRBD2 (6 bases). The germline V gene has CDR1 KGHSH and CDR2 LQKENI. V gave up 3 bases and J gave up 0 bases, with 7 bases separating them. This CDR3 contains 14 residues. The CDR3 coding sequence is TGTGCCAGCTCACCTGGGACTAGCACAGATACGCAGTATTTT. The encoded protein is CASSPGTSTDTQYF.

The chain has TRBV11-2 and TRBJ2-6; D not certain. Trimming cost V 0 bases and J 0 bases, with 6 bases left between them. Per germline, CDR1 SGHAT and CDR2 FQNNGV. CDR3 size: 16 residues. This CDR3 reads CASSLDRGSGANVLTF. CDR3 nucleotides: TGTGCCAGCAGCTTAGATCGCGGCTCTGGGGCCAACGTCCTGACTTTC.

The chain is built from TRBV5-1 and TRBJ2-1, with TRBD2 as a possible D gene (9 bases). Germline V gene lookup returns CDR1 SGHRS and CDR2 YFSETQ. V was shortened by 3 bases and J by 5 bases, with 18 bases between the two germline ends. This CDR3 has 16 amino acids. This CDR3 is CASSWTGTSSHNEQFF. DNA of the CDR3: TGCGCCAGCAGCTGGACAGGGACTAGCAGCCACAATGAGCAGTTCTTC.

This clone was seen just once. This chain connects TRBV2 to TRBJ2-3; TRBD1 might be the D (5 bases). V was shortened by 8 bases and J by 2 bases, with 20 bases between the two germline ends. Germline CDR1 and CDR2: SNHLY and FYNNEI. The CDR3 has 16 amino acids. DNA of the CDR3: TGTGCCAGCTTTCTCCTGGACATACCTGACACAGATACGCAGTATTTT. It is translated as CASFLLDIPDTDTQYF.